A single sample is the source of the 8 T cell receptor beta chains below, sequenced in a study of blood T cell repertoires in COVID-19 (dated by TCRdb to the early 2020s). The protocol used for the library was the immunoSEQ multiplex PCR assay. In its TCRdb copy, this immuneACCESS table keeps in-frame sequences only and misses some clones. Where compared with another copy, unresolved V genes explain less than half of these, and the others have no known cause. Here the sample has a few hundred thousand clones; about 89% occur a single time. Of the sample, roughly 8.9% is held by the ten largest clones. The sample consisted of PBMCs or T cells enriched from blood (not recorded which). The receptors derive from a middle-aged woman who had recovered from COVID-19.

The V gene is TRBV2, the J gene TRBJ1-5, with TRBD1 as a possible D gene (6 bases). Germline assignment: CDR1 SNHLY and CDR2 FYNNEI. The CDR3 consists of 14 residues. Trimming took 7 bases from V and 6 from J, leaving 16 bases between them. The CDR3 here is CASTDPAGAQPQHF. CDR3 nucleotides: TGTGCCAGCACCGACCCCGCAGGGGCTCAGCCCCAGCATTTT.

V usage is TRBV20-1 and J usage is TRBJ2-7; D remains ambiguous. CDR1 is DFQATT and CDR2 is SNEGSKA in the germline V gene (reference sequence). The CDR3 totals 11 residues. The V end was cut by 0 bases, the J end by 6 bases, with 6 bases between. The CDR3 region is CSARDVREQYF. DNA of the CDR3: TGCAGTGCTAGAGATGTTCGCGAGCAGTACTTC.

The V gene is TRBV24-1, the J gene TRBJ2-4, with 7 bases identical to TRBD1. V lost 5 bases, J lost 8 bases, and 5 bases stayed unmatched. The CDR3 totals 13 residues. Germline V gives CDR1 KGHDR, CDR2 SFDVKD. This CDR3 is CATSARGTDIQYF. CDR3 DNA: TGTGCCACCAGTGCCAGGGGGACGGACATTCAGTACTTC.

V and J are TRBV6-5 and TRBJ2-7, with TRBD2 as a possible D gene (6 bases). V lost 1 base, J lost 5 bases, and 15 bases lay in between. The CDR3 contains 15 residues. The germline gives CDR1 MNHEY, CDR2 SVGAGI. CDR3 sequence reads: CASSYWGVGLDEQYF. The CDR3 DNA reads as TGTGCCAGCAGTTACTGGGGGGTGGGCCTGGACGAGCAGTACTTC.

This clone was seen only a few times. This chain links TRBV3-1 (or the pseudogene TRBV3-2) with TRBJ2-2; 10 bases fit TRBD2. Trimming removed 6 bases from V and 4 bases from J; junction bases left unmatched: 8. This CDR3 has 16 amino acids. Germline V lookup: CDR1 LGHDT, CDR2 YNNKEL (reference sequence). CDR3 region: CASSLGLAARTGELFF. CDR3 bases: TGTGCCAGCAGTCTAGGACTAGCGGCTCGCACCGGGGAGCTGTTTTTT.

The chain joins TRBV6-2 or TRBV6-3 to TRBJ2-3; 10 bases line up with TRBD2. This CDR3 has 17 residues. Germline values: CDR1 MNHEY, CDR2 SVGEGT. Trimming cost V 6 bases and J 0 bases; bases outside gene matches: 9. CDR3 amino acids: CASSLGLAVKSTDTQYF. CDR3 in DNA: TGTGCCAGCAGCCTCGGACTAGCGGTGAAAAGCACAGATACGCAGTATTTT.

This clone came up a few times. The V and J genes are TRBV27 and TRBJ1-5; no reliable D call. V gave up 5 bases and J gave up 6 bases, with 11 bases separating them. The CDR3 contains 13 residues. Germline values: CDR1 MNHEY, CDR2 SMNVEV (reference sequence). CDR3 sequence: CASSNGDRQPQHF. CDR3 coding DNA: TGTGCCAGCAGTAACGGGGATCGTCAGCCCCAGCATTTT.

The chain uses TRBV7-9 and TRBJ2-1; 8 positions match TRBD2. CDR1 SEHNR and CDR2 FQNEAQ come from the germline V gene (reference sequence). The CDR3 has 16 amino acids. Unmatched junction bases numbered 5, after V lost 4 bases and J lost 0 bases. The CDR3 coding sequence is TGTGCCAGCAGCTCCCCCAGCGGGAGCTCCTACAATGAGCAGTTCTTC. It codes for CASSSPSGSSYNEQFF. The variable domain in full, with the rest retrieved from reference TRBV7-9 and TRBJ2-1, is DTGVSQNPRHKITKRGQNVTFRCDPISEHNRLYWYRQTLGQGPEFLTYFQNEAQLEKSRLLSDRFSAERPKGSFSTLEIQRTEQGDSAMYLCASSSPSGSSYNEQFFGPGTRLTVL.